Shown below are 9 T cell receptor beta chains from a single sample sequenced in a study of cytomegalovirus exposure and HLA in healthy donors. Primers included in the PCR were 60 Vbeta and 13 Jbeta primers. TCRdb keeps only in-frame clones here, not all; method: immunoSEQ multiplex PCR. The repertoire includes around 65,000 clones, approximately 74% of them detected once, and less than 20% sits in the top ten. Material: PBMCs. The receptor source for this set is a middle-aged man in good health and CMV-seropositive.

This chain's CDR3 is CASSSDTFYGYTF. Written as DNA, the CDR3 is TGTGCCAGCAGCTCGGACACTTTCTATGGCTACACCTTC. The chain joins TRBV7-9 to TRBJ1-2, with D perhaps TRBD1 (5 bases). The CDR3 loop spans 13 amino acids. Germline V CDR1 and CDR2: SEHNR, FQNEAQ (reference sequence). V gave up 4 bases and J gave up 4 bases, with 10 bases separating them. Together with reference TRBV7-9 and TRBJ1-2, the CDR3 gives the full variable domain: DTGVSQNPRHKITKRGQNVTFRCDPISEHNRLYWYRQTLGQGPEFLTYFQNEAQLEKSRLLSDRFSAERPKGSFSTLEIQRTEQGDSAMYLCASSSDTFYGYTFGSGTRLTVV.

This sequence joins TRBV28 and TRBJ1-2; D uncertain. V dropped 1 base and J dropped 8 bases, with 5 bases sitting between them. The CDR3 totals 11 residues. Germline CDR1 is MDHEN and CDR2 is SYDVKM. The CDR3: CASSLSEGYTF. The CDR3 nucleotides read TGTGCCAGCAGTTTATCAGAAGGCTACACCTTC.

This chain joins TRBV6-5 and TRBJ2-1; TRBD1 matches at 9 bases. CDR1 is MNHEY, CDR2 SVGAGI, per germline. The CDR3 spans 15 residues. Trimming removed 7 bases from V and 7 bases from J; junction bases left unmatched: 11. The CDR3 DNA reads TGTGCCAGCACGTCCGGGACAGGGATCTTGAATGAGCAGTTCTTC. This sequence encodes CASTSGTGILNEQFF.

The chain couples TRBV9 to TRBJ1-3, with D perhaps matching TRBD1 (6 bases). The CDR3 consists of 15 residues. The ends were cut back, 4 bases at V and 3 bases at J, with 14 bases in the middle. Germline V gene sequence: CDR1 SGDLS, CDR2 YYNGEE. The CDR3 protein is CASSPRGGYGNTIYF. The CDR3, as DNA: TGTGCCAGCAGCCCCCGAGGGGGATATGGAAACACCATATATTTT.

The CDR3, as DNA: TGTGCCAGTAGTTCCCCGGGACTGCAAGAGACCCAGTACTTC. Amino acids: CASSSPGLQETQYF. This chain uses TRBV19 with TRBJ2-5; possible D gene TRBD2, 6 bases. The CDR3 loop spans 14 amino acids. V was shortened by 5 bases and J by 2 bases, with 12 bases between the two germline ends. The V gene's germline CDR1 is LNHDA and CDR2 SQIVND (reference sequence).

This clone was counted only a few times. The chain carries TRBV7-2 and TRBJ2-7, with 7 bases fitting TRBD1. The CDR3 consists of 14 residues. With 7 bases clipped from V and 6 bases from J, the junction kept 12 bases outside the gene matches. Germline V gene sequence: CDR1 SGHTA, CDR2 FQGNSA. The CDR3: CASTVNRGSGEQYF. The DNA of the CDR3 is TGTGCCAGCACCGTCAACAGGGGATCTGGCGAGCAGTACTTC.

The chain joins TRBV7-8 to TRBJ2-2, with D unclear. The CDR3 loop spans 16 amino acids. V was clipped by 0 bases and J by 1 base, with 9 bases between them. Germline CDR1 SGHVS, CDR2 FQNEAQ. CDR3 amino acids: CASSLASRMNTGELFF. The CDR3 coding sequence is TGTGCCAGCAGCTTAGCATCGCGGATGAACACCGGGGAGCTGTTTTTT.

V gene TRBV4-1 combines with J gene TRBJ2-5; D unresolved. The germline gives CDR1 MGHRA, CDR2 YSYEKL. V was pared by 4 bases and J by 2 bases, with 17 bases between. This CDR3 is built from 16 residues. DNA for the CDR3: TGCGCCAGCAGCCCGAATCTAGGTTACGGACAAGAGACCCAGTACTTC. This translates into CASSPNLGYGQETQYF.

Only a few counts were recorded for this clone. V usage is TRBV18 and J usage is TRBJ2-1; 10 bases map to TRBD2. V lost 0 bases to trimming and J lost 4 bases; unmatched junction nucleotides: 3. CDR1 KGHSH and CDR2 LQKENI come from the germline V gene. The length of the CDR3 is 16 residues. The CDR3 region has the DNA TGTGCCAGCTCACCACCGACTAGCGGGCCGTACAATGAGCAGTTCTTC. Protein: CASSPPTSGPYNEQFF.